The 28 T cell receptor beta chains listed next were all sequenced from one sample in a study of blood T cell repertoires in COVID-19. Produced via immunoSEQ multiplex PCR; TCRdb's table is partial and in-frame only. Seen here are approximately 180,000 clones, over 75% observed once, and the top ten hold 1% to 1.5%. The sequencing input was PBMCs or T cells enriched from blood (not recorded which). The receptor source for this set is a human donor with acute COVID-19. The donor label of this sample is uncertain.

The CDR3 coding sequence is TGTGCCAGCAGCCAGGGGAGGGCCGCTAACTATGGCTACACCTTC. Encoded protein: CASSQGRAANYGYTF. This sequence joins TRBV3-1 (or the pseudogene TRBV3-2) and TRBJ1-2; D remains ambiguous. The V gene lost 3 bases and the J gene lost 0 bases, with 11 bases spanning the gap. Germline V gene data show CDR1 as LGHDT and CDR2 as YNNKEL (reference sequence). This CDR3 contains 15 residues.

The chain has TRBV5-1 and TRBJ2-7; 7 bases fit TRBD1. The CDR3 length is 15 residues. With 0 bases clipped from V and 3 bases from J, the junction kept 6 bases outside the gene matches. CDR1 SGHRS and CDR2 YFSETQ come from the germline V gene. The CDR3 bases are TGCGCCAGCAGCTTGGCCACAGGGGACCGCTACGAGCAGTACTTC. Its protein is CASSLATGDRYEQYF.

The CDR3 region is CASSTHSGGETQYF. CDR3 sequence (DNA): TGTGCCAGCAGCACTCATAGTGGGGGGGAGACCCAGTACTTC. The chain is built from TRBV5-4 and TRBJ2-5; a possible D gene is TRBD2 (6 bases). CDR3 length: 14 residues. V lost 4 bases and J lost 5, with 15 bases in between. Germline-derived CDR1 and CDR2 are SGHNT and YYREEE (reference sequence). Complete variable domain (other parts from reference TRBV5-4 and TRBJ2-5): ETGVTQSPTHLIKTRGQQVTLRCSSQSGHNTVSWYQQALGQGPQFIFQYYREEENGRGNFPPRFSGLQFPNYSSELNVNALELDDSALYLCASSTHSGGETQYFGPGTRLLVL.

This CDR3 is CASSRDRGRTEAFF. The CDR3 DNA sequence: TGTGCCAGCAGCCGGGACAGGGGCCGTACTGAAGCTTTCTTT. The chain is built from TRBV6-5 and TRBJ1-1; 10 bases fit TRBD1. Looked up from germline, CDR1 is MNHEY and CDR2 is SVGAGI. This CDR3 spans 14 amino acids. The V segment lost 6 bases and the J segment 5 bases; nucleotides outside the gene matches: 6.

The rearrangement joins TRBV6-5 to TRBJ1-1; TRBD1 is a possible D gene (6 bases). There are 13 residues in the CDR3. The germline V and J ends were trimmed by 10 bases and 1 base, with 13 bases remaining between them. Germline CDR1 MNHEY, CDR2 SVGAGI. The CDR3 here is CAIQKQGNTEAFF. CDR3 nucleotides: TGTGCCATCCAGAAACAGGGGAACACTGAAGCTTTCTTT.

The chain recombines TRBV24-1 with TRBJ2-3; D is perhaps TRBD1 (5 bases). CDR1 is KGHDR and CDR2 is SFDVKD in the germline V gene. Trimming took off 4 bases at V and 2 bases at J, with 12 bases between the two ends. This CDR3 comprises 15 residues. CDR3: CATSDPQGITDTQYF. CDR3 DNA sequence: TGTGCCACCAGTGACCCCCAGGGAATCACAGATACGCAGTATTTT.

CDR3 protein: CASSQETGVGGELFF. The CDR3 DNA is TGTGCCAGCAGCCAAGAAACAGGAGTCGGCGGGGAGCTGTTTTTT. The chain couples TRBV3-1 (or the pseudogene TRBV3-2) to TRBJ2-2; a weak D match, TRBD1 (5 bases). The CDR3 spans 15 residues. With 0 bases removed from V and 7 bases from J, the gap between germline ends came to 12 bases. Germline CDR1 LGHDT, CDR2 YNNKEL (reference sequence).

The V gene is TRBV29-1, the J gene TRBJ2-7; TRBD1 matches at 11 bases. Germline V CDR1 and CDR2: SQVTM, ANQGSEA. The CDR3 is 12 residues long. V dropped 6 bases and J dropped 5; count of bases not matched to a gene: 3. The CDR3, as DNA: TGCAGCGTAAGGACAGGGGGCCACGAGCAGTACTTC. It encodes CSVRTGGHEQYF.

This rearrangement joins TRBV19 to TRBJ1-2, with D unresolved. CDR3 length equals 12 residues. Deletions cut 7 bases from V and 7 bases from J, with 13 bases between. CDR1 and CDR2 (germline): LNHDA, SQIVND (reference sequence). The CDR3 sequence is CASNTASAGYTF. In DNA form, the CDR3 reads TGTGCCAGTAATACAGCCTCGGCTGGCTACACCTTC.

The CDR3 DNA sequence: TGTGCCAGCGAAGGACAGGGTTACAATGAGCAGTTCTTC. The encoded protein is CASEGQGYNEQFF. The rearrangement joins TRBV27 to TRBJ2-1; 8 positions agree with TRBD1. CDR3 size: 13 residues. Trimming cost V 8 bases and J 4 bases; bases outside gene matches: 4. Germline V lookup: CDR1 MNHEY, CDR2 SMNVEV (reference sequence).

This clone was observed a handful of times. The chain is built from TRBV5-1 and TRBJ1-1, with 7 bases that match TRBD1. Germline V gene sequence: CDR1 SGHRS, CDR2 YFSETQ. This CDR3 spans 14 amino acids. The V gene end was trimmed by 2 bases and the J gene end by 5 bases; junction bases not matched to a gene: 6. CDR3: CASSLQGQRTEAFF. As DNA, the CDR3 is TGCGCCAGCAGCTTACAGGGGCAGAGGACTGAAGCTTTCTTT.

The genes are TRBV19 and TRBJ1-2, with D perhaps matching TRBD1 (6 bases). The CDR3 is 13 amino acids. The V and J ends lost 9 bases and 8 bases respectively, with 19 bases between them. Germline CDR1 LNHDA, CDR2 SQIVND (reference sequence). The DNA for the CDR3 is TGTGCCAGCTCTAAGGACAGCCCGGTAGGCTACACCTTC. Protein: CASSKDSPVGYTF.

CDR3: CSANTGYEQYF. The CDR3 DNA reads TGCAGTGCTAACACAGGCTACGAGCAGTACTTC. This chain connects TRBV20-1 to TRBJ2-7; tentative D call: TRBD1 (5 bases). Looked up from germline, CDR1 is DFQATT and CDR2 is SNEGSKA (reference sequence). V was shortened by 4 bases and J by 3 bases, with 7 bases between the two germline ends. The CDR3 runs 11 residues.

V is TRBV18 and J is TRBJ1-6, with unresolved D. The CDR3 extends over 16 amino acids. Germline lookup yields CDR1 KGHSH and CDR2 LQKENI. Deletions cut 2 bases from V and 0 bases from J, with 8 bases between. The CDR3 reads CASSPALSSYNSPLHF. Written as DNA, the CDR3 is TGTGCCAGCTCACCAGCGTTGAGCTCCTATAATTCACCCCTCCACTTT.

This chain connects TRBV10-3 to TRBJ2-7; D is unresolved. V shed 4 bases and J shed 3 bases, with 4 bases lying between them. This CDR3 is 11 amino acids long. CDR1 ENHRY and CDR2 SYGVKD come from the germline V gene. The CDR3 spells CAISAVYEQYF. Here the CDR3 DNA reads TGTGCCATCAGTGCCGTCTACGAGCAGTACTTC.

The rearrangement joins TRBV7-2 to TRBJ2-7, with D possibly matching TRBD2 (5 bases). The CDR3 covers 14 residues. V was cut by 4 bases and J by 6 bases, with 16 bases left in between. Germline V gene data show CDR1 as SGHTA and CDR2 as FQGNSA. CDR3 loop: CASSSGLVGVEQYF. Written as DNA, the CDR3 is TGTGCCAGCAGCTCCGGACTGGTCGGAGTCGAGCAGTACTTC.

Here the CDR3 reads CASSQERGGLTEAFF. The CDR3 region has the DNA TGTGCCAGCAGCCAAGAAAGAGGGGGTCTAACTGAAGCTTTCTTT. The chain recombines TRBV14 with TRBJ1-1; a possible D gene is TRBD1 (6 bases). The CDR3 runs to 15 residues. Germline-derived CDR1 and CDR2 are SGHDN and FVKESK. V lost 0 bases to trimming and J lost 5 bases, with 13 bases between them.

The V and J genes are TRBV5-1 and TRBJ2-2; TRBD2 agrees at 8 bases. The CDR3 is 15 residues long. Germline V lookup: CDR1 SGHRS, CDR2 YFSETQ. The trim removed 1 base at V and 6 bases at J, leaving 5 bases unmatched. CDR3 coding DNA: TGCGCCAGCAGCTTGAGCCTGACTAGCGCCGGGGAGCTGTTTTTT. The encoded protein is CASSLSLTSAGELFF.

V usage is TRBV7-3 and J usage is TRBJ1-1; a weak D match, TRBD1 (5 bases). The CDR3 has 17 residues. Per the germline V gene, CDR1 is SGHTA and CDR2 is FQGTGA. V lost 3 bases and J lost 0, with 17 bases in between. CDR3 DNA: TGTGCCAGCAGCTTGGGGCCCATCGGAAGCCTGAACACTGAAGCTTTCTTT. It specifies CASSLGPIGSLNTEAFF.

V is TRBV7-8 and J is TRBJ2-3, with D possibly TRBD1 on 7 matching bases. Germline values: CDR1 SGHVS, CDR2 FQNEAQ. CDR3 length: 16 amino acids. The ends were cut back, 4 bases at V and 1 base at J, with 15 bases in the middle. The CDR3 region has the DNA TGTGCCAGCAGCTCAAACAGGGGACTGGGCACAGATACGCAGTATTTT. Amino acids: CASSSNRGLGTDTQYF.

The V call is TRBV7-9, the J call TRBJ1-1; D call uncertain. Germline assignment: CDR1 SEHNR and CDR2 FQNEAQ (reference sequence). The V gene lost 5 bases and the J gene lost 6 bases, with 22 bases spanning the gap. This CDR3 has 16 amino acids. CDR3 sequence: CASSPSPVAPEAEAFF. The CDR3 DNA follows: TGTGCCAGCAGCCCTAGCCCGGTGGCACCCGAGGCTGAAGCTTTCTTT. Full variable domain (outside the CDR3, taken from reference TRBV7-9 and TRBJ1-1): DTGVSQNPRHKITKRGQNVTFRCDPISEHNRLYWYRQTLGQGPEFLTYFQNEAQLEKSRLLSDRFSAERPKGSFSTLEIQRTEQGDSAMYLCASSPSPVAPEAEAFFGQGTRLTVV.

The V gene is TRBV2, the J gene TRBJ2-7; D may be TRBD2 (6 bases). The CDR3 extends over 16 amino acids. Germline V gene data show CDR1 as SNHLY and CDR2 as FYNNEI. Trimming left V 4 bases short and J 4 bases short, with 20 bases between. CDR3 in amino acids: CASSAPLTSPGYEQYF. The CDR3 DNA reads as TGTGCCAGCAGTGCCCCCTTGACTAGTCCCGGGTACGAGCAGTACTTC.

The chain uses TRBV19 and TRBJ2-1, with 11 bases fitting TRBD2. In germline, CDR1 is LNHDA, CDR2 SQIVND (reference sequence). J gave up 4 bases and V 2 bases, and 10 bases lay outside the gene matches. The CDR3 has 18 amino acids. CDR3 region: CASSIRLSASGGYNEQFF. CDR3 nucleotides: TGTGCCAGTAGTATAAGACTGTCGGCTAGCGGGGGGTACAATGAGCAGTTCTTC.

The CDR3 here is CATSDLLGPPSHGYTF. The CDR3 bases are TGTGCCACCAGTGATTTGTTGGGGCCTCCTTCACATGGCTACACCTTC. This sequence joins TRBV24-1 and TRBJ1-2; D might be TRBD1 (5 bases). V lost 0 bases to trimming and J lost 6 bases, with 16 bases between them. The CDR3 runs to 16 residues. Germline values: CDR1 KGHDR, CDR2 SFDVKD.

The chain links TRBV11-1 to TRBJ2-7; no definite D call. V dropped 2 bases and J dropped 0 bases, with 8 bases sitting between them. CDR3 length: 14 amino acids. CDR1 is SGHAT and CDR2 is FQDESV in the germline V gene (reference sequence). The CDR3 DNA is TGTGCCAGCAGCTTAATGGGCACCTCCTACGAGCAGTACTTC. The encoded protein is CASSLMGTSYEQYF.

The rearrangement uses TRBV4-1 and TRBJ1-2; D gene unclear. Trimming took 1 base from V and 3 from J, leaving 6 bases between them. CDR3 length equals 13 residues. Germline CDR1 MGHRA, CDR2 YSYEKL. CDR3 loop: CASSQGSYYGYTF. CDR3 DNA: TGCGCCAGCAGCCAAGGTTCGTACTATGGCTACACCTTC.

This chain connects TRBV9 to TRBJ2-2, with 9 bases aligning to TRBD1. Germline V gives CDR1 SGDLS, CDR2 YYNGEE. J gave up 4 bases and V 0 bases, and 4 bases lay outside the gene matches. The CDR3 is 16 amino acids. This chain's CDR3 is CASSVEGQGATGELFF. The CDR3 nucleotides are TGTGCCAGCAGCGTAGAGGGACAGGGAGCCACCGGGGAGCTGTTTTTT.

The rearrangement joins TRBV7-2 to TRBJ2-7; D possibly corresponds to TRBD1 (6 bases). This CDR3 is built from 15 residues. Germline V gene lookup returns CDR1 SGHTA and CDR2 FQGNSA. Deletions cut 3 bases from V and 5 bases from J, with 17 bases between. The CDR3 DNA reads as TGTGCCAGCAGCTTCCGGGACACGGTGAGCAACGAGCAGTACTTC. It codes for CASSFRDTVSNEQYF.